These 30 T cell receptor beta chains were sequenced from one sample in a study of blood T cell repertoires in COVID-19. Here immunoSEQ multiplex PCR was the method, and the copy in TCRdb shows in-frame clones only, minus some. The top ten hold around 1.1% of the sample, which has over 100,000 clones, 70% to 90% seen once. The sequenced sample was peripheral blood. Receptors were obtained from a human donor in a cohort sampled during active COVID-19.

V gene TRBV28 combines with J gene TRBJ2-7, with 10 bases identical to TRBD1. The V gene end was trimmed by 1 base and the J gene end by 2 bases; junction bases not matched to a gene: 5. The CDR3 is made up of 16 amino acids. The germline gives CDR1 MDHEN, CDR2 SYDVKM. The DNA for the CDR3 is TGTGCCAGCAGTTTATTTGGTGGGACAGGGGCCTACGAGCAGTACTTC. It codes for CASSLFGGTGAYEQYF.

The chain is built from TRBV5-4 and TRBJ2-2; 9 bases are a match to TRBD1. V shed 4 bases, J shed 4 bases, and the junction held 2 bases outside the gene matches. Germline CDR1 SGHNT, CDR2 YYREEE (reference sequence). The CDR3 covers 14 residues. Here the CDR3 DNA reads TGTGCCAGCAGCGCGACAGGGGGCACCGGGGAGCTGTTTTTT. Protein sequence: CASSATGGTGELFF.

DNA of the CDR3: TGTGCCAGCAGGGCCGACAGGGGCCATGGCGCTTTCTTT. This translates into CASRADRGHGAFF. The V gene is TRBV2, the J gene TRBJ1-1, with TRBD1 identical over 8 bases. The junction had 11 bases not matched to a gene; V was cut back by 6 bases and J by 11 bases. The CDR3 is 13 residues long. Germline V CDR1 and CDR2: SNHLY, FYNNEI.

The chain is built from TRBV5-4 and TRBJ1-1; D not certain. The CDR3 loop spans 15 amino acids. Trimming removed 5 bases at V and 2 bases at J, with 16 bases between. In germline, CDR1 is SGHNT, CDR2 YYREEE (reference sequence). CDR3 DNA sequence: TGTGCCAGCAGACCCACCGGGATATTAAACACTGAAGCTTTCTTT. Protein: CASRPTGILNTEAFF.

In nucleotides, the CDR3 is TGTGCAAGTCGCTTAGTGAAGGGGTCCTCGCGAACTTCTGGGGCCAACGTCCTGACTTTC. As protein: CASRLVKGSSRTSGANVLTF. V and J are TRBV12-2 and TRBJ2-6; the D call of TRBD1 is as the table states it, not checked on the DNA. TRBV12-2 constitutes a pseudogene. The CDR3 covers 20 residues.

This rearrangement joins TRBV28 to TRBJ1-3, with D unresolved. V was shortened by 7 bases and J by 1 base, with 8 bases between the two germline ends. The germline V gene has CDR1 MDHEN and CDR2 SYDVKM. The CDR3 length is 13 residues. CDR3 in DNA: TGTGCCAGCAACCGAGGGTCTGGAAACACCATATATTTT. Translated: CASNRGSGNTIYF.

The V call is TRBV6-5, the J call TRBJ2-5; 7 bases are shared with TRBD1. The J segment lost 3 bases and the V segment lost 6 bases, leaving 4 bases of the junction unmatched. CDR3 size: 13 residues. CDR1 and CDR2 from the germline V gene are MNHEY and SVGAGI. The CDR3 nucleotides are TGTGCCAGCAGAGCAGGACAGGAAGAGACCCAGTACTTC. It codes for CASRAGQEETQYF.

In the case of this clone: Other DNA sequences from this sample encode an identical CDR3 as well. CDR3 bases: TGTGCCACCAGCCTAACAGGGAACTATGGCTACACCTTC. Encoded protein: CATSLTGNYGYTF. The V call is TRBV24-1, the J call TRBJ1-2; possibly TRBD1 for D (6 bases). CDR1 is KGHDR and CDR2 is SFDVKD in the germline V gene. The CDR3 runs 13 residues. Trimming removed 7 bases at V and 2 bases at J, with 10 bases between.

The chain recombines TRBV5-4 with TRBJ2-5; 7 bases match TRBD2. The germline V gene has CDR1 SGHNT and CDR2 YYREEE (reference sequence). The V gene end was trimmed by 5 bases and the J gene end by 3 bases; junction bases not matched to a gene: 4. The CDR3 has 13 amino acids. DNA for the CDR3: TGTGCCAGCAGAGGTGGGGGGGAAGAGACCCAGTACTTC. The encoded protein is CASRGGGEETQYF. Full variable domain (outside the CDR3, taken from reference TRBV5-4 and TRBJ2-5): ETGVTQSPTHLIKTRGQQVTLRCSSQSGHNTVSWYQQALGQGPQFIFQYYREEENGRGNFPPRFSGLQFPNYSSELNVNALELDDSALYLCASRGGGEETQYFGPGTRLLVL.

This sequence joins TRBV19 and TRBJ2-7, with 11 positions matching TRBD1. CDR3 length: 18 amino acids. Germline loops: CDR1 LNHDA, CDR2 SQIVND (reference sequence). V lost 5 bases, J lost 2 bases, and 14 bases stayed unmatched. The CDR3 here is CASSARTGGAGLAYEQYF. CDR3 DNA sequence: TGTGCCAGTAGTGCCCGGACAGGGGGCGCCGGACTAGCCTACGAGCAGTACTTC.

The J gene is TRBJ1-1, the V gene TRBV18; TRBD1 agrees at 7 bases. V was clipped by 4 bases and J by 2 bases; unmatched bases: 10. Germline V gene data show CDR1 as KGHSH and CDR2 as LQKENI. CDR3 length: 16 residues. CDR3 sequence (DNA): TGTGCCAGCTCACAGTCGAGGACAGGATTAAACACTGAAGCTTTCTTT. It yields the protein CASSQSRTGLNTEAFF.

The CDR3 nucleotides read TGTGCCATCAGTGAACAGGGACTAGCGCCATACAATGAGCAGTTCTTC. It codes for CAISEQGLAPYNEQFF. This rearrangement joins TRBV10-3 to TRBJ2-1, with 10 bases that match TRBD2. Per the germline V gene, CDR1 is ENHRY and CDR2 is SYGVKD. The CDR3 spans 16 residues. With V trimmed by 3 bases and J by 4 bases, 6 bases remained unmatched.

In its sample, this clone was seen once. The CDR3 nucleotides read TGTGCCAGCAGCCCCGGGGTTAGCACGGTAGATACGCAGTATTTT. It is translated as CASSPGVSTVDTQYF. The chain carries TRBV5-4 and TRBJ2-3; D possibly corresponds to TRBD2 (5 bases). CDR1 is SGHNT, CDR2 YYREEE, per germline (reference sequence). Trimming pared 4 bases from V and 5 bases from J, leaving 17 bases between. The CDR3 runs 15 residues.

The J gene is TRBJ2-2, the V gene TRBV7-6, with D possibly matching TRBD2 (5 bases). The CDR3 has 17 amino acids. The V and J ends lost 1 base and 0 bases respectively, with 12 bases between them. The germline V gene has CDR1 SGHVS and CDR2 FNYEAQ. The CDR3 DNA sequence: TGTGCCAGCAGCTTAGGGGGTGCCGGGGCGAACACCGGGGAGCTGTTTTTT. Translating it yields CASSLGGAGANTGELFF.

The gene calls are TRBV12-3 or TRBV12-4 and TRBJ1-1; D remains ambiguous. The CDR3 has 13 residues. V was trimmed by 3 bases and J by 5 bases, leaving 10 bases between them. CDR3 DNA: TGTGCCAGCAGTTTTGGCAGATGGACTGAAGCTTTCTTT. It encodes CASSFGRWTEAFF.

A few counts support this clone. This chain joins TRBV7-9 and TRBJ1-1; D is perhaps TRBD1 (5 bases). Germline loops: CDR1 SEHNR, CDR2 FQNEAQ (reference sequence). The CDR3 is made up of 16 amino acids. Trimming cost V 4 bases and J 7 bases, with 22 bases left between them. The CDR3: CASSSGGQGDPIEAFF. In DNA, the CDR3 is TGTGCCAGCAGCTCCGGCGGCCAGGGCGACCCGATTGAAGCTTTCTTT. Filled out from reference TRBV7-9 and TRBJ1-1, the complete variable domain reads DTGVSQNPRHKITKRGQNVTFRCDPISEHNRLYWYRQTLGQGPEFLTYFQNEAQLEKSRLLSDRFSAERPKGSFSTLEIQRTEQGDSAMYLCASSSGGQGDPIEAFFGQGTRLTVV.

About this clone itself: Other nucleotide sequences in the sample specify the same CDR3. The chain links TRBV2 to TRBJ2-7, with a tentative D call TRBD2 (6 bases). The CDR3 has 15 residues. Per germline, CDR1 SNHLY and CDR2 FYNNEI. In DNA, the CDR3 is TGTGCTAGCGCCCTAACCGGGGGAGGAACCTACGAGCAGTACTTC. Translated: CASALTGGGTYEQYF. Supplemented by reference TRBV2 and TRBJ2-7, the full variable domain reads EPEVTQTPSHQVTQMGQEVILRCVPISNHLYFYWYRQILGQKVEFLVSFYNNEISEKSEIFDDQFSVERPDGSNFTLKIRSTKLEDSAMYFCASALTGGGTYEQYFGPGTRLTVT.

The chain couples TRBV10-3 to TRBJ1-2; perhaps TRBD1 as D (5 bases). Per germline, CDR1 ENHRY and CDR2 SYGVKD. Trimming stripped 5 bases from V and 2 bases from J, with 12 bases between. This CDR3 has 14 amino acids. The CDR3 DNA follows: TGTGCCATCAGTCGGGACTCCGCAAACTATGGCTACACCTTC. It yields the protein CAISRDSANYGYTF.

This chain links TRBV19 with TRBJ2-1; 9 bases map to TRBD2. Germline V gene lookup returns CDR1 LNHDA and CDR2 SQIVND (reference sequence). V gave up 5 bases and J gave up 6 bases; unmatched junction bases: 14. This CDR3 is built from 17 residues. The CDR3 spells CASSLVMIAGALNEQFF. As DNA, the CDR3 is TGTGCCAGTAGTCTCGTTATGATAGCGGGAGCCCTCAATGAGCAGTTCTTC.

In this sample, this clone turned up once. The genes are TRBV9 and TRBJ2-1; TRBD2 agrees at 11 bases. This CDR3 has 17 amino acids. Germline CDR1 is SGDLS and CDR2 is YYNGEE. Trimming cost V 0 bases and J 7 bases; bases outside gene matches: 9. This chain's CDR3 is CASSVVGTSGFGNEQFF. The CDR3 coding sequence is TGTGCCAGCAGCGTAGTTGGGACTAGCGGCTTCGGGAATGAGCAGTTCTTC.

V is TRBV28 and J is TRBJ2-7; 8 bases fit TRBD1. Germline V CDR1 and CDR2: MDHEN, SYDVKM. The CDR3 is 17 amino acids. Germline trimming cut 6 bases from V and 7 bases from J; bases unmatched to any gene: 20. The CDR3 here is CASSSDRALTLGGEQYF. DNA of the CDR3: TGTGCCAGCAGCTCGGACAGGGCTTTGACGTTGGGTGGGGAGCAGTACTTC.

V is TRBV7-9 and J is TRBJ2-7; perhaps TRBD2 as D (5 bases). This CDR3 has 15 amino acids. Trimming cost V 5 bases and J 0 bases, with 14 bases left between them. The germline gives CDR1 SEHNR, CDR2 FQNEAQ (reference sequence). The CDR3 DNA reads as TGTGCCAGCAGCCCGGTGGCGGGCGACTCCTACGAGCAGTACTTC. Translating gives CASSPVAGDSYEQYF.

The V gene is TRBV6-5, the J gene TRBJ1-4, with D uncertain. This CDR3 is built from 14 residues. With 0 bases removed from V and 8 bases from J, the gap between germline ends came to 10 bases. From germline, CDR1 is MNHEY and CDR2 SVGAGI. This chain's CDR3 is CASSYSGPGEKLFF. CDR3 nucleotide sequence: TGTGCCAGCAGTTACTCGGGCCCTGGCGAAAAACTGTTTTTT.

The chain uses TRBV10-3 and TRBJ1-2; D may be TRBD1 (5 bases). CDR3 length: 12 residues. Trimming pared 8 bases from V and 4 bases from J, leaving 11 bases between. Germline-derived CDR1 and CDR2 are ENHRY and SYGVKD. CDR3 amino acids: CAISDNSYGYTF. For the CDR3, the DNA is TGTGCCATCTCGGACAACTCCTATGGCTACACCTTC.

This chain uses TRBV27 with TRBJ1-2; 10 bases align to TRBD1. CDR3 length: 15 residues. Trimming removed 5 bases from V and 3 bases from J; junction bases left unmatched: 6. The V gene's germline CDR1 is MNHEY and CDR2 SMNVEV (reference sequence). For the CDR3, the DNA is TGTGCCAGCAGTCCGGCCGGGACAGGGGACTATGGCTACACCTTC. As protein: CASSPAGTGDYGYTF.

This CDR3 is CASSLATGNEQFF. The CDR3 nucleotides read TGTGCCAGCAGCCTCGCGACGGGGAATGAGCAGTTCTTC. The genes are TRBV7-3 and TRBJ2-1, with TRBD2 as a possible D gene (5 bases). There are 13 residues in the CDR3. Trimming left V 5 bases short and J 7 bases short, with 12 bases between. Germline assignment: CDR1 SGHTA and CDR2 FQGTGA.

The chain is built from TRBV5-1 and TRBJ2-3; D may be TRBD1 (6 bases). The CDR3 spans 15 residues. V dropped 7 bases and J dropped 4 bases, with 19 bases sitting between them. Looked up from germline, CDR1 is SGHRS and CDR2 is YFSETQ. CDR3 loop: CASAHQGRPSDTQYF. CDR3 nucleotide sequence: TGCGCCAGCGCCCATCAGGGGCGCCCCTCAGATACGCAGTATTTT. The full variable domain, its missing parts supplied by reference TRBV5-1 and TRBJ2-3, is KAGVTQTPRYLIKTRGQQVTLSCSPISGHRSVSWYQQTPGQGLQFLFEYFSETQRNKGNFPGRFSGRQFSNSRSEMNVSTLELGDSALYLCASAHQGRPSDTQYFGPGTRLTVL.

The chain has TRBV6-2 or TRBV6-3 and TRBJ2-1, with D possibly TRBD2 on 6 matching bases. Trimming took off 5 bases at V and 9 bases at J, with 11 bases between the two ends. CDR3 length equals 12 residues. Germline CDR1 reads MNHEY; CDR2 reads SVGEGT. This chain's CDR3 is CASSPGGGEQFF. The CDR3 DNA sequence: TGTGCCAGCAGTCCCGGGGGAGGTGAGCAGTTCTTC.

The genes are TRBV9 and TRBJ2-1; D is possibly TRBD2 (5 bases). Trimming shortened V by 0 bases and J by 0 bases, and 13 bases separated the two germline ends. CDR1 is SGDLS and CDR2 is YYNGEE in the germline V gene. The CDR3 runs 17 residues. Written as DNA, the CDR3 is TGTGCCAGCAGCGTAGGGCACGCGGGTCCCTCCTACAATGAGCAGTTCTTC. Its translation is CASSVGHAGPSYNEQFF.

The J gene is TRBJ1-1, the V gene TRBV19; TRBD1 aligns across 10 bases. The CDR3 extends over 15 amino acids. Germline CDR1 and CDR2: LNHDA and SQIVND (reference sequence). V shed 3 bases, J shed 6 bases, and the junction held 7 bases outside the gene matches. The CDR3 here is CASSIWGTGASEAFF. The CDR3 DNA follows: TGTGCCAGTAGTATTTGGGGGACAGGGGCCTCTGAAGCTTTCTTT.